This T cell receptor (beta chain) is from a study of OX40 agonist ivuxolimab in advanced cancers. Study overall: Patients got intravenous ivuxolimab at 0.01 to 10 mg/kg every 2 weeks. People in dose escalation had one of these cancers: hepatocellular carcinoma, melanoma, renal cell or head and neck cancer. Study results and limitations: There were, on average, more expanded clones in CD8+ T cells than in CD4+.

Only one count was recorded for this clone. The antigen remains unidentified. The CDR3 loop spans 18 amino acids. This table comes from immunoSEQ multiplex PCR, and its TCRdb copy is limited to in-frame clones, with some not included. This table holds about 68,000 clones, 85% to 90% found once. The rearrangement uses TRBV21-1 and TRBJ1-5. TRBV21-1 counts as a pseudogene. Sequences were derived from CD4+ or CD8+ T cells sorted from blood, sampled in a trial of the OX40 agonist ivuxolimab. The TCR originated in an adult with an advanced solid tumor such as melanoma, head and neck, liver or kidney cancer. In nucleotides, the CDR3 is TGTGCCAGCAGCAAAGAGGCGTGTAGTCAAGATAGCAATCAGCCCCAGCATTTT. Encoded protein: CASSKEACSQDSNQPQHF.